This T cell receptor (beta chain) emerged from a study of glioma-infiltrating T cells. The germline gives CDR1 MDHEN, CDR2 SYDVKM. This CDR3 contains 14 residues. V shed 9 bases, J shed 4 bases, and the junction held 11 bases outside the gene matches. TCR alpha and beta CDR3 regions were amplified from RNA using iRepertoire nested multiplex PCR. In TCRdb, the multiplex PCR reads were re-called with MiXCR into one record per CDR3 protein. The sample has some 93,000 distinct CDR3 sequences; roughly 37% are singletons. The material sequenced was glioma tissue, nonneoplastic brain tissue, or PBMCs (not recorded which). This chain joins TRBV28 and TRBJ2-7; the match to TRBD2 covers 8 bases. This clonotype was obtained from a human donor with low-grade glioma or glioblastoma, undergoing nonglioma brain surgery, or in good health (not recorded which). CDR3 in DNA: TGTGCCAGTAGTAGCATCGGGGGGGCTTACGAGCAGTACTTC. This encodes CASSSIGGAYEQYF.